Listed below are T cell receptor beta chains from one sample, sequenced in a study of blood T cell repertoires in COVID-19. The table came from immunoSEQ multiplex PCR; TCRdb's copy has only in-frame clones and leaves some out. The sample contains some 260,000 clones, 88% of which appear only once. The sample taken for sequencing was peripheral blood. All receptors come from a woman in her twenties or thirties with acute or convalescent COVID-19. Each CDR3 is given without its conserved first and last residue.

>TRBV12-5|TRBJ1-1
ASGFGFSRGAF
>TRBV6-5|TRBJ2-2
ASSSKLSGGGGELF
>TRBV5-4|TRBJ2-7
ASSGDRGEGEQY
>TRBV20-1|TRBJ2-1
SASGLYEQF
>TRBV6-1|TRBJ2-7
ASSEIRDRGYEQY
>TRBV7-9|TRBJ1-1
ASSIGQANTEAF
>TRBV12-5|TRBJ2-1
ASGPYGLAGAFKNEQF
>TRBV4-3|TRBJ2-7
ASSQAVGGTYEQY
>TRBV24-1|TRBJ2-7
ATSDSGGTYEQY
>TRBV15|TRBJ2-2
ATSTVQGNTGELF
>TRBV7-2|TRBJ2-7
ASSLAGAPYEQY
>TRBV13|TRBJ2-2
ASSIGLLTGELF
>TRBV30|TRBJ2-3
AWSVGLAPSTDTQY
>TRBV19|TRBJ1-2
ASTRTAFLGYT
>TRBV27|TRBJ2-7
ASRPSGTSSYEQY
>TRBV13|TRBJ2-1
ASSPSGREGAYNEQF
>TRBV7-2|TRBJ1-4
ASSLGGGYRKLF
>TRBV5-6|TRBJ2-2
ASRVTGYTGELF
>TRBV29-1|TRBJ2-1
SARGVLAGGEQF
>TRBV7-2|TRBJ2-1
ASSYYDRYNEQF
>TRBV9|TRBJ2-1
ASSPLGTSGRGNEQF
>TRBV30|TRBJ2-7
AWSAGTGKQLSYEQY
>TRBV29-1|TRBJ1-2
SVAGYGQGAWGYT
>TRBV28|TRBJ1-4
ASSQRGEKLF
>TRBV5-1|TRBJ1-1
ASSPGQLKNTEAF
>TRBV3-1/TRBV3-2|TRBJ1-1
ASRDRGDTEAF
>TRBV21-1|TRBJ1-1
ASSKDGRGSTEAF
>TRBV4-3|TRBJ2-1
ASSQDWGGESSYNEQF